This T cell receptor beta chain was documented in a study of T-cell reconstitution after alpha-beta-depleted transplantation in children. Study results and limitations: Fresh T-cell production supplied most of the T-cell counts and diversity seen one year after transplant. Several hundred expanded graft clones reportedly gave rise to the alpha-beta T cells present about two months after transplant. The origin of high day-60 TCRbeta diversity in some patients lay in surviving recipient T cells and thymic progenitors.

During its preparation, the TCRbeta library received unique molecular identifiers. TCRdb called the PCR reads again in MiXCR, with one record for every CDR3 protein. The profile shows some 180,000 distinct CDR3 sequences, under 8.5% of them singletons. This clonotype was picked up many times. What it binds is unknown. Germline lookup yields CDR1 SGHRS and CDR2 YFSETQ. V was pared by 4 bases and J by 0 bases, with 12 bases between. The CDR3 loop spans 15 amino acids. The source is a boy aged 2 to 10 with acute lymphoblastic leukemia, due to receive a stem cell transplant. The rearrangement uses TRBV5-1 and TRBJ2-3; D gene ambiguous. The material sequenced was PBMCs, taken before TCRalphabeta/CD19-depleted stem cell transplant. As DNA, the CDR3 is TGCGCCAGCAGCAGCACAACACAGAGCACAGATACGCAGTATTTT. Residues: CASSSTTQSTDTQYF. Complete variable domain (other parts from reference TRBV5-1 and TRBJ2-3): KAGVTQTPRYLIKTRGQQVTLSCSPISGHRSVSWYQQTPGQGLQFLFEYFSETQRNKGNFPGRFSGRQFSNSRSEMNVSTLELGDSALYLCASSSTTQSTDTQYFGPGTRLTVL.